The clone carrying this TCR beta chain occurred once. CDR1 and CDR2 (germline): SGDLS, YYNGEE. The trim removed 4 bases at V and 2 bases at J, leaving 6 bases unmatched. The CDR3 spans 14 residues. This entry is derived from a study of Ad26.COV2.S vaccination and SARS-CoV-2 variants. As to treatment: 15 to 20 received Ad26.COV2.S at low or high dose, single or two shots; five or six received placebo; per-sample allocation not given. Samples analyzed were those drawn on day 63 after the first vaccine or placebo injection. Profiled with immunoSEQ multiplex PCR; TCRdb holds only in-frame clones, not every one. Here the sample spans roughly 400,000 clones, less than 95% being singletons.

V usage is TRBV9 and J usage is TRBJ2-7, with 7 bases lining up with TRBD1. This TCR was recovered from a person aged 18 to 59 who received the Ad26.COV2.S COVID-19 vaccine or a placebo. Sequencing was performed on peripheral blood, taken in a trial of Ad26.COV2.S vaccine versus placebo. This CDR3 reads CASSLQGFAYEQYF. In DNA, the CDR3 is TGTGCCAGCAGCTTACAGGGGTTTGCCTACGAGCAGTACTTC.